This T cell receptor beta chain was obtained from a study of lymphopenia after photon versus proton radiotherapy. Study results and caveats: Better survival with proton therapy was suggested as possible, not demonstrated.

As concerns this clone: The antigen remains undetermined.

V lost 3 bases, J lost 7 bases, and 4 bases stayed unmatched. Germline CDR1 ENHRY, CDR2 SYGVKD. The CDR3 runs 14 residues. Method: immunoSEQ multiplex PCR; TCRdb's copy keeps in-frame clones and lacks some. The table includes 68,000 or so clones, more than 75% detected once. The chain has TRBV10-3 and TRBJ2-1; TRBD2 matches at 9 bases. The source of this sequence is a woman in her 70s with pancreatic cancer. Here the sequenced sample was peripheral blood, taken from a patient treated with photon-based radiotherapy. The CDR3 loop is CAISERGRVNEQFF. CDR3 sequence (DNA): TGTGCCATCAGTGAACGCGGGAGGGTGAATGAGCAGTTCTTC.